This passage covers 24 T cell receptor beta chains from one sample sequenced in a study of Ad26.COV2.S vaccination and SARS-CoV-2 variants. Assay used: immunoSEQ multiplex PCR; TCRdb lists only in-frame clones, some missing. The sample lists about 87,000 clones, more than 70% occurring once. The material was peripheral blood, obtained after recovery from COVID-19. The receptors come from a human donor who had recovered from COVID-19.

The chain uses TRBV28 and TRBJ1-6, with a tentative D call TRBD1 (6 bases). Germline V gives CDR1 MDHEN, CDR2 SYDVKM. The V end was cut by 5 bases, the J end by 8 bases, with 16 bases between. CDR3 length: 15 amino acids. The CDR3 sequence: CASSTTGTSYSPLHF. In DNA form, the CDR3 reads TGTGCCAGCAGTACTACCGGGACAAGTTATTCACCCCTCCACTTT. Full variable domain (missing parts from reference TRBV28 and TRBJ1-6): DVKVTQSSRYLVKRTGEKVFLECVQDMDHENMFWYRQDPGLGLRLIYFSYDVKMKEKGDIPEGYSVSREKKERFSLILESASTNQTSMYLCASSTTGTSYSPLHFGNGTRLTVT.

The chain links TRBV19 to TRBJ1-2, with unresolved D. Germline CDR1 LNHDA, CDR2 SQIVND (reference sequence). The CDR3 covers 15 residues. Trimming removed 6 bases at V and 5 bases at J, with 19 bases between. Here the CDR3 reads CASRPVGGERYGYTF. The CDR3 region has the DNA TGTGCCAGTAGGCCAGTGGGCGGGGAGAGGTATGGCTACACCTTC.

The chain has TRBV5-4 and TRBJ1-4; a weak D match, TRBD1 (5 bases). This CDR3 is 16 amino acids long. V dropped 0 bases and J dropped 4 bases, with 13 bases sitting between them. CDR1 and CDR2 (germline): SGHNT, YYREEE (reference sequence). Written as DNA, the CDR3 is TGTGCCAGCAGCTTGGGGGGACGGACGGGTAATGAAAAACTGTTTTTT. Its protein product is CASSLGGRTGNEKLFF.

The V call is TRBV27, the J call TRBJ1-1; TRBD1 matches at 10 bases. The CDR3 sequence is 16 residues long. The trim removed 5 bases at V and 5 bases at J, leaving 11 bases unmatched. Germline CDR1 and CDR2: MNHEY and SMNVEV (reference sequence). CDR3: CASSPYPDRGRTEAFF. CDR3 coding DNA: TGTGCCAGCAGTCCGTACCCCGACAGGGGGCGAACTGAAGCTTTCTTT.

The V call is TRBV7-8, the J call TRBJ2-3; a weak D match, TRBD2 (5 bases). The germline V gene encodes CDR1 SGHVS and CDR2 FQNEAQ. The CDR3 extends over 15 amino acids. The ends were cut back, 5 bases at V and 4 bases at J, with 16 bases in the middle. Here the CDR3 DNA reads TGTGCCAGCAGCGAAAGCCCTACTAGAGCAGATACGCAGTATTTT. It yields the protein CASSESPTRADTQYF.

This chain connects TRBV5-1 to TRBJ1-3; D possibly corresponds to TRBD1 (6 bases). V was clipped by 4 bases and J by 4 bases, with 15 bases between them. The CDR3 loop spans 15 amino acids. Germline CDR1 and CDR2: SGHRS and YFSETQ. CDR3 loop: CASSPGVGQGNTIYF. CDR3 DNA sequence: TGCGCCAGCAGCCCCGGAGTCGGACAGGGAAACACCATATATTTT. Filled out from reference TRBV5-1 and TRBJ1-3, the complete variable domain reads KAGVTQTPRYLIKTRGQQVTLSCSPISGHRSVSWYQQTPGQGLQFLFEYFSETQRNKGNFPGRFSGRQFSNSRSEMNVSTLELGDSALYLCASSPGVGQGNTIYFGEGSWLTVV.

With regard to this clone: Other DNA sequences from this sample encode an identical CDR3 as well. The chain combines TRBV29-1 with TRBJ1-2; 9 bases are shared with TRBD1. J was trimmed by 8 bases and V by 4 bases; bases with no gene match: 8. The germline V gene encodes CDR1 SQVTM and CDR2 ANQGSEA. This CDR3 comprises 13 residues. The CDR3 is CSVGQGGPGGYTF. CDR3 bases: TGCAGCGTTGGACAGGGGGGGCCTGGGGGCTACACCTTC.

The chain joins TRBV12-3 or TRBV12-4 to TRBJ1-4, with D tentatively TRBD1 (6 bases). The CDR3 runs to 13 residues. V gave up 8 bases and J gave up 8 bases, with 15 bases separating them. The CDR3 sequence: CASHTGYGEKLFF. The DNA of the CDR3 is TGTGCCAGCCATACAGGGTATGGAGAAAAACTGTTTTTT.

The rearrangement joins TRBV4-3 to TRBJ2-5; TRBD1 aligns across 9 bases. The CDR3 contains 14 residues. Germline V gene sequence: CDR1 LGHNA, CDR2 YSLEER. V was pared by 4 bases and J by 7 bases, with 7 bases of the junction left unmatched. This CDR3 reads CASSRGTGPSTQYF. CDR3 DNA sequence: TGCGCCAGCAGCCGGGGGACAGGGCCTTCGACCCAGTACTTC.

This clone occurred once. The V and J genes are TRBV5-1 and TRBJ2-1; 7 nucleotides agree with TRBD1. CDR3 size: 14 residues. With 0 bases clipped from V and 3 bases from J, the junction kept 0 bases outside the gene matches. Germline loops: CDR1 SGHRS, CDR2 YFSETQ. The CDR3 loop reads CASSLGDSYNEQFF. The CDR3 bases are TGCGCCAGCAGCTTGGGGGACAGCTACAATGAGCAGTTCTTC.

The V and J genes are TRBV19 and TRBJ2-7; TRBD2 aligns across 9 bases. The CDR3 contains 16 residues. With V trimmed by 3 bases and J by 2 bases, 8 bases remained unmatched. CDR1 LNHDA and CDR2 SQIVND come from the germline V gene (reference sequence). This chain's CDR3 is CASSIDSAGGPYEQYF. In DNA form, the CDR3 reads TGTGCCAGTAGTATCGATTCAGCGGGAGGCCCCTACGAGCAGTACTTC. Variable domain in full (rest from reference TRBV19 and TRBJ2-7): DGGITQSPKYLFRKEGQNVTLSCEQNLNHDAMYWYRQDPGQGLRLIYYSQIVNDFQKGDIAEGYSVSREKKESFPLTVTSAQKNPTAFYLCASSIDSAGGPYEQYFGPGTRLTVT.

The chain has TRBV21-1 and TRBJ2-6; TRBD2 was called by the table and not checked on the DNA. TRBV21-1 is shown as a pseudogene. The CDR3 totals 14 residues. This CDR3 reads CASNCTSGANVLTF. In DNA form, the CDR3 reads TGTGCCAGCAACTGTACCTCTGGGGCCAACGTCCTGACTTTC.

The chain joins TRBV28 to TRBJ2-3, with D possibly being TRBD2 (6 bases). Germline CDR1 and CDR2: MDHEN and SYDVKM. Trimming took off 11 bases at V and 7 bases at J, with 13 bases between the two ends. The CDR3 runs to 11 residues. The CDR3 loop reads CAYRSGNTQYF. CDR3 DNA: TGTGCCTATCGTAGCGGTAATACGCAGTATTTT. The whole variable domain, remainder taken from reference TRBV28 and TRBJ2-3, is DVKVTQSSRYLVKRTGEKVFLECVQDMDHENMFWYRQDPGLGLRLIYFSYDVKMKEKGDIPEGYSVSREKKERFSLILESASTNQTSMYLCAYRSGNTQYFGPGTRLTVL.

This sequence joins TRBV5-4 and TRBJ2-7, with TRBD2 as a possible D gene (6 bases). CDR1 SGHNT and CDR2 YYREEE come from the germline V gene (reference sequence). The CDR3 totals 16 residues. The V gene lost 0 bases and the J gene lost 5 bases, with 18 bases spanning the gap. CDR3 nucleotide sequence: TGTGCCAGCAGCTTGGATGCGGGAAGAGCACTCCACGAGCAGTACTTC. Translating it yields CASSLDAGRALHEQYF.

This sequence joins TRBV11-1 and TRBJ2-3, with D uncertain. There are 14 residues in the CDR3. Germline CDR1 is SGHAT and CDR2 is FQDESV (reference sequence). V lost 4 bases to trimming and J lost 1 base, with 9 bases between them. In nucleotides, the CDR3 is TGTGCCAGCAGCTCCAGGACGGGCACAGATACGCAGTATTTT. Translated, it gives CASSSRTGTDTQYF.

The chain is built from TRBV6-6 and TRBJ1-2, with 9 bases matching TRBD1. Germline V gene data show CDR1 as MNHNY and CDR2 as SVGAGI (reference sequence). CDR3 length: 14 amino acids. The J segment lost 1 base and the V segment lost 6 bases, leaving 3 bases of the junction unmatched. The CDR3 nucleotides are TGTGCCAGCAGGGACAGGGGCCTTAACTATGGCTACACCTTC. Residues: CASRDRGLNYGYTF.

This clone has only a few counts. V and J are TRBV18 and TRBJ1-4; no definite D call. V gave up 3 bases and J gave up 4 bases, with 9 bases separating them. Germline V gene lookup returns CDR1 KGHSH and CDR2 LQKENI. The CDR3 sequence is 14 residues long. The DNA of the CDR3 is TGTGCCAGCTCACCCGCGACCTTTAATGAAAAACTGTTTTTT. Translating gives CASSPATFNEKLFF.

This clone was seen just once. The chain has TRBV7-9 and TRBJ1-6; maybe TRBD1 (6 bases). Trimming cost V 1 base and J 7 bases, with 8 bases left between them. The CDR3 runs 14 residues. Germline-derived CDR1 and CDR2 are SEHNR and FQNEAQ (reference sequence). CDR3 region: CASSLEGGNSPLHF. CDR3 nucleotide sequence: TGTGCCAGCAGCTTAGAAGGGGGGAATTCACCCCTCCACTTT.

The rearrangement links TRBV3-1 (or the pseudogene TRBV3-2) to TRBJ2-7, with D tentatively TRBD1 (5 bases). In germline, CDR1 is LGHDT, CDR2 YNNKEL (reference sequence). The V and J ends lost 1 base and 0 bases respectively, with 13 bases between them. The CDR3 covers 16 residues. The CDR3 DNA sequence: TGTGCCAGCAGCCAAGCCGTACAGGTGCCCTCCTACGAGCAGTACTTC. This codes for CASSQAVQVPSYEQYF.

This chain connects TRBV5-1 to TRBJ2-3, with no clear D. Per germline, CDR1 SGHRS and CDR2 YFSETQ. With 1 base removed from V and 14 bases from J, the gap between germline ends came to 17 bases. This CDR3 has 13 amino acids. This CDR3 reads CASSLWTGYFSYF. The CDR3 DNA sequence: TGCGCCAGCAGCTTGTGGACGGGTTACTTTTCGTATTTT.

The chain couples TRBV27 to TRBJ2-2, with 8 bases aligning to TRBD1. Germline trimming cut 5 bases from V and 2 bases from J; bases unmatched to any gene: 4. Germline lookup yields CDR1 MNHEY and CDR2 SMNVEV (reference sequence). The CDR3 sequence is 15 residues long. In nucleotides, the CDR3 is TGTGCCAGCAGTGCGACAGGGGCCAACACCGGGGAGCTGTTTTTT. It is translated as CASSATGANTGELFF.

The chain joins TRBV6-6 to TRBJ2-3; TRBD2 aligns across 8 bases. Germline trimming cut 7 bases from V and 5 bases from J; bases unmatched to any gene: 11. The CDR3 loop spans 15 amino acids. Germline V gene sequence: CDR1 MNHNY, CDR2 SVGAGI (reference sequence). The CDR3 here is CASTQTGGAGDTQYF. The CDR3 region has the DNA TGTGCCAGCACCCAAACGGGGGGGGCTGGAGATACGCAGTATTTT.

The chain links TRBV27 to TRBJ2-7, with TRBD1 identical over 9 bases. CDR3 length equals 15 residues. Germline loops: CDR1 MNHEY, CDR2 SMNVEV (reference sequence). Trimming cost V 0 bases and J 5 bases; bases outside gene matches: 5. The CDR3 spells CASSLSLQGADEQYF. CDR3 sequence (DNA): TGTGCCAGCAGTTTATCCTTACAGGGGGCCGACGAGCAGTACTTC.

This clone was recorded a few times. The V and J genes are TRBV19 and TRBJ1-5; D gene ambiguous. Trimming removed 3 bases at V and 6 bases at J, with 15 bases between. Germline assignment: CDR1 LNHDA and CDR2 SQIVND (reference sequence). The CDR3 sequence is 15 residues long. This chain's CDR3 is CASSMKTVGAQPQHF. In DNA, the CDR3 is TGTGCCAGTAGTATGAAAACCGTCGGCGCTCAGCCCCAGCATTTT.